This TCR beta chain was retrieved from a study of vaccination effects on CD4 cells after COVID-19. Germline V gives CDR1 SGHTA, CDR2 FQGNSA. CDR3 size: 13 residues. V lost 3 bases and J lost 9, with 12 bases in between. Under the ViraFEST assay, PBMC were stimulated with viral peptide pools so that antigen-specific CD4+ T cells expanded. Sequencing was performed afterwards. The culture ran for about 11 days, and then CD4+ T cells were isolated. The infection with SARS-CoV-2 (confirmed by PCR) occurred in this person between March and December 2020. With regard to this clone: What it recognizes is unknown.

Profiling relied on immunoSEQ multiplex PCR, and the TCRdb table lists in-frame clones only, not all of them. Of approximately 40,000 clones listed, about two thirds were seen once; the top ten hold 30% to 40%. The sequences come from CD4+ T cells from PBMCs cultured with a peptide pool, collected before COVID-19 vaccination. This sequence was found in a human donor who had a prior SARS-CoV-2 infection. This chain links TRBV7-2 with TRBJ2-4; D gene ambiguous. The CDR3, as DNA: TGTGCCAGCAGCTTTCGGACCCAAGGCATTCAGTACTTC. Residues: CASSFRTQGIQYF.